This T cell receptor beta chain was retrieved from a study of T cell clones after liver transplantation. Background on the study: Graft-donor-reactive sequences were compared with third-party-reactive TCRbeta sequences from pre-transplant mixed lymphocyte reactions. The study's findings and limits: Compared with third party-reactive sequences, donor-reactive ones declined more, independent of withdrawal success.

Concerning this clone: Its antigen remains unknown.

Clones were sequenced by immunoSEQ multiplex PCR, and TCRdb holds only the in-frame ones, with some missing. The data contain 80,000 or so clones, over 80% of them singletons. This CDR3 contains 18 residues. Germline V gene lookup returns CDR1 SGHDN and CDR2 FVKESK. The V gene end was trimmed by 2 bases and the J gene end by 2 bases; junction bases not matched to a gene: 8. The chain uses TRBV14 and TRBJ2-7, with 14 bases fitting TRBD2. The origin of this receptor is a human patient who received a liver transplant. The T cells may come from the graft donor. Sequencing used CD4+ T cells from blood, obtained 46 months after liver transplant. CDR3 in DNA: TGTGCCAGCAGCCAATCTTACGCGGGACTAGCGGGAGCCTACGAGCAGTACTTC. Protein product: CASSQSYAGLAGAYEQYF.